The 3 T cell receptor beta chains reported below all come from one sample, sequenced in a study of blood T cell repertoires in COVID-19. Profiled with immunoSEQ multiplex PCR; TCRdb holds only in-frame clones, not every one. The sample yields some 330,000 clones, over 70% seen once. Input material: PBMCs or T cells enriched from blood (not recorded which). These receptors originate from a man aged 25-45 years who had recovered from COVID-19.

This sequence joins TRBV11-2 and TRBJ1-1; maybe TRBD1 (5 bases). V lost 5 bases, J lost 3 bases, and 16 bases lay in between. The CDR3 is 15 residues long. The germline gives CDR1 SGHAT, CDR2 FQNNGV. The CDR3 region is CASSLTVGGDTEAFF. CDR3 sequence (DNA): TGTGCCAGCAGCCTAACCGTCGGGGGGGACACTGAAGCTTTCTTT.

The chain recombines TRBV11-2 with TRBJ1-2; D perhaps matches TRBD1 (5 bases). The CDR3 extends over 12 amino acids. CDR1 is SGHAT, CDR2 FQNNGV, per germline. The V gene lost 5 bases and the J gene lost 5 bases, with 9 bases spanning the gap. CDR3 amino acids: CASSAEGYGYTF. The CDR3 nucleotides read TGTGCCAGCAGCGCGGAGGGGTATGGCTACACCTTC.

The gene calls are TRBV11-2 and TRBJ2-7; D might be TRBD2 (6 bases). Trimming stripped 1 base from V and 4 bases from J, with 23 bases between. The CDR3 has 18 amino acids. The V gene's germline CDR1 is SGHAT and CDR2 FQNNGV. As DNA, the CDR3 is TGTGCCAGCAGCTTAGGCCCTCCTGAGGGTAGCGGAGCATACGAGCAGTACTTC. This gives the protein CASSLGPPEGSGAYEQYF.